A single T cell receptor beta chain is shown here with its context. RNA served as the template for amplifying TCR beta CDR3 regions. The first round was an RT-PCR with HTBI primers, and the second round was a multiplex PCR. TCRdb redid the calling of the multiplex PCR reads with MiXCR, one entry per CDR3 protein. Of 650,000 to 900,000 distinct CDR3 sequences in the sample, approximately 40% were seen once. This entry comes from a study of Graves' ophthalmopathy and Graves' hyperthyroidism. Trimming pared 5 bases from V and 6 bases from J, leaving 20 bases between. The CDR3 loop spans 14 amino acids. CDR1 DFQATT and CDR2 SNEGSKA come from the germline V gene (reference sequence).

The source is an adult man with Graves' ophthalmopathy. Sample: peripheral blood. The chain recombines TRBV20-1 with TRBJ2-7; D might be TRBD2 (5 bases). The CDR3 is CSAGFSASPGEQYF. CDR3 coding DNA: TGCAGTGCTGGTTTCTCGGCTAGCCCGGGCGAGCAGTACTTC.